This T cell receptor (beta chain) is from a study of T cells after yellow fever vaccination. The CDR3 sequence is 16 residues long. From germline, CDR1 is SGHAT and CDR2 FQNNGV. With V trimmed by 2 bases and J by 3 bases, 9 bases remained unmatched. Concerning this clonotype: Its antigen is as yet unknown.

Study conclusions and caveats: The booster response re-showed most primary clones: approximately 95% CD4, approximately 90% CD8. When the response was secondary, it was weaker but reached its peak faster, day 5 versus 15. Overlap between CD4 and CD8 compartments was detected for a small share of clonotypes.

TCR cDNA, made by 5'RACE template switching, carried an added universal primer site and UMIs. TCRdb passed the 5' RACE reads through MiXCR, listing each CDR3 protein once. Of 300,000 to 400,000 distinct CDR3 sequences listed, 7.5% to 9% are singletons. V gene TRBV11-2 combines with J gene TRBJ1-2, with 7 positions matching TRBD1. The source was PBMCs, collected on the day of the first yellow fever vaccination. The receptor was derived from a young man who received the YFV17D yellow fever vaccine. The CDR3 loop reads CASSLNSRGLDYGYTF. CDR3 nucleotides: TGTGCCAGCAGCTTAAATTCTAGGGGGCTGGACTATGGCTACACCTTC.